What follows are 9 T cell receptor beta chains derived from one specimen sequenced in a study of identical twins. Each CDR3 protein is one row after TCRdb ran MiXCR on the 5' RACE reads. Here the sample spans 1.5 million or so distinct CDR3 sequences, about 30% being singletons. Sequencing was done on a sample of cord blood. The receptors derive from a newborn girl in good health.

The chain recombines TRBV5-5 with TRBJ2-2; 8 bases are shared with TRBD1. Germline lookup yields CDR1 SGHKS and CDR2 YYEKEE (reference sequence). The J segment lost 4 bases and the V segment lost 2 bases, leaving 7 bases of the junction unmatched. The CDR3 length is 16 residues. In nucleotides, the CDR3 is TGTGCCAGCAGCTTCCCCCCCGGGACAGGCACCGGGGAGCTGTTTTTT. This encodes CASSFPPGTGTGELFF.

The chain has TRBV20-1 and TRBJ2-5, with D perhaps matching TRBD1 (5 bases). The assigned J gene may be wrong: the sequence end matches TRBJ2-7 better. CDR1 and CDR2 from the germline V gene are DFQATT and SNEGSKA (reference sequence). The CDR3 consists of 13 residues. The CDR3 region has the DNA TGCAGTGCTAGTAAGCAGGGCGCCTACGAGCAGTACTTC. Translating it yields CSASKQGAYEQYF.

This clonotype was seen a handful of times. The chain has TRBV28 and TRBJ2-7; D might be TRBD1 (7 bases). CDR1 is MDHEN, CDR2 SYDVKM, per germline. V was trimmed by 8 bases and J by 7 bases, leaving 12 bases between them. This CDR3 is built from 11 residues. The CDR3 loop reads CASLQGREQYF. In DNA, the CDR3 is TGTGCCAGCCTACAGGGGAGGGAGCAGTACTTC.

In this sample, this clonotype turned up many times. This chain uses TRBV11-1 with TRBJ2-3; tentatively, D is TRBD1 (7 bases). CDR1 is SGHAT and CDR2 is FQDESV in the germline V gene (reference sequence). There are 15 residues in the CDR3. Trimming stripped 0 bases from V and 4 bases from J, with 11 bases between. The CDR3 sequence is CASSLAGRGADTQYF. The CDR3 nucleotides read TGTGCCAGCAGCTTAGCTGGCAGGGGGGCAGATACGCAGTATTTT.

This clonotype occurred a few times. V and J are TRBV27 and TRBJ2-7; 12 positions agree with TRBD2. Germline-derived CDR1 and CDR2 are MNHEY and SMNVEV (reference sequence). The J segment lost 4 bases and the V segment lost 2 bases, leaving 21 bases of the junction unmatched. CDR3 length equals 21 residues. As DNA, the CDR3 is TGTGCCAGCAGTTTAAGTCTGCCCGTACAGGGGGCTAGCGGGAGGGTATACGAGCAGTACTTC. This gives the protein CASSLSLPVQGASGRVYEQYF.

Ten or more counts support this clonotype. The V gene is TRBV6-6, the J gene TRBJ1-2, with D unresolved. The CDR3 has 11 residues. Trimming pared 7 bases from V and 1 base from J, leaving 4 bases between. The germline V gene encodes CDR1 MNHNY and CDR2 SVGAGI (reference sequence). Here the CDR3 reads CASTNNYGYTF. For the CDR3, the DNA is TGTGCCAGCACTAATAACTATGGCTACACCTTC.

This clonotype was counted ten times or more. V and J are TRBV11-1 and TRBJ2-3; 9 nucleotides line up with TRBD2. The CDR3 totals 15 residues. V gave up 5 bases and J gave up 3 bases; unmatched junction bases: 6. Germline V CDR1 and CDR2: SGHAT, FQDESV (reference sequence). CDR3 loop: CASSRGRAETDTQYF. CDR3 DNA: TGTGCCAGCAGCCGCGGGAGGGCCGAGACAGATACGCAGTATTTT.

The chain combines TRBV12-3 or TRBV12-4 with TRBJ2-3; 12 nucleotides agree with TRBD2. J lost 1 base, V lost 5 bases, and 7 bases had no gene match. The CDR3 runs to 17 residues. CDR3: CASSHRRLAGGTDTQYF. CDR3 DNA sequence: TGTGCCAGCAGTCACCGCCGACTAGCGGGGGGCACAGATACGCAGTATTTT.

The rearrangement links TRBV29-1 to TRBJ2-3, with 8 bases identical to TRBD2. CDR3 length equals 16 residues. After removal of 6 bases from V and 0 bases from J, the junction contained 11 bases not matched to a gene. Germline-derived CDR1 and CDR2 are SQVTM and ANQGSEA. The chain's CDR3 is CSVSKIAGPSTDTQYF. CDR3 sequence (DNA): TGCAGCGTCTCCAAGATAGCGGGACCAAGCACAGATACGCAGTATTTT.